These 26 T cell receptor beta chains were all obtained from the same sample, sequenced in a study of identifying expanded T cells in peripheral blood. Produced via immunoSEQ multiplex PCR; TCRdb's table is partial and in-frame only. In the table there are some 95,000 clones, 88% of which are singletons. Material: blood. Receptors originate from a person between 18 and 69 years old in good health.

The chain couples TRBV6-1 to TRBJ1-2; TRBD1 might be the D (5 bases). The CDR3 runs to 13 residues. Germline assignment: CDR1 MNHNS and CDR2 SASEGT. Trimming removed 2 bases at V and 7 bases at J, with 11 bases between. The DNA for the CDR3 is TGTGCCAGCAGTGAAAGGGCAGGGCCTGGCTACACCTTC. This gives the protein CASSERAGPGYTF.

The chain couples TRBV7-9 to TRBJ2-5, with D perhaps matching TRBD1 or TRBD2 (5 bases each). Trimming cost V 0 bases and J 1 base, with 9 bases left between them. The CDR3 contains 15 residues. Germline values: CDR1 SEHNR, CDR2 FQNEAQ (reference sequence). The CDR3 sequence: CASSLAAGTQETQYF. CDR3 coding DNA: TGTGCCAGCAGCTTAGCGGCAGGGACCCAAGAGACCCAGTACTTC.

The chain has TRBV6-4 and TRBJ1-6; 8 bases match TRBD1. With V trimmed by 5 bases and J by 10 bases, 10 bases remained unmatched. Per germline, CDR1 MRHNA and CDR2 SNTAGT. The length of the CDR3 is 15 residues. The CDR3: CASSLQGQGQSPLHF. The CDR3 region has the DNA TGTGCCAGCAGTTTACAAGGACAGGGCCAATCACCCCTCCACTTT.

The gene calls are TRBV7-9 and TRBJ1-2; D uncertain. The CDR3 length is 15 residues. Trimming cost V 0 bases and J 4 bases, with 12 bases left between them. Germline V CDR1 and CDR2: SEHNR, FQNEAQ (reference sequence). The CDR3 here is CASSLALLTSYGYTF. CDR3 in DNA: TGTGCCAGCAGCTTAGCGCTACTCACGAGCTATGGCTACACCTTC.

The rearrangement uses TRBV9 and TRBJ2-6, with D maybe TRBD1 (5 bases). The CDR3 extends over 16 amino acids. The germline V and J ends were trimmed by 4 bases and 4 bases, with 15 bases remaining between them. Germline values: CDR1 SGDLS, CDR2 YYNGEE. CDR3 sequence: CASSTYRKIGANVLTF. Here the CDR3 DNA reads TGTGCCAGCAGCACGTACAGGAAAATCGGGGCCAACGTCCTGACTTTC.

The V and J genes are TRBV19 and TRBJ1-2; no clear D. The CDR3 extends over 12 amino acids. V shed 6 bases and J shed 2 bases, with 7 bases lying between them. Germline CDR1 reads LNHDA; CDR2 reads SQIVND (reference sequence). The CDR3 DNA reads as TGTGCCAGTAGGGGAGAGAACTATGGCTACACCTTC. This sequence encodes CASRGENYGYTF.

The chain recombines TRBV14 with TRBJ1-3; D gene uncertain. The CDR3 runs 13 residues. V dropped 2 bases and J dropped 5 bases, with 7 bases sitting between them. The germline gives CDR1 SGHDN, CDR2 FVKESK. The CDR3 here is CASSQSRRNTIYF. The CDR3 region has the DNA TGTGCCAGCAGCCAATCTCGGAGAAACACCATATATTTT.

The chain recombines TRBV7-2 with TRBJ1-1; D remains ambiguous. The CDR3 has 14 residues. V shed 2 bases and J shed 6 bases, with 13 bases lying between them. Germline V gene lookup returns CDR1 SGHTA and CDR2 FQGNSA. CDR3 nucleotide sequence: TGTGCCAGCAGCTTAAGTTGGGCATCTCCTGAAGCTTTCTTT. Translated: CASSLSWASPEAFF.

The V and J genes are TRBV5-4 and TRBJ2-2, with no clear D. V lost 5 bases to trimming and J lost 8 bases, with 16 bases between them. CDR1 is SGHNT and CDR2 is YYREEE in the germline V gene (reference sequence). There are 14 residues in the CDR3. DNA of the CDR3: TGTGCCAGCAGTAGAAGTACGATTCCGGGGGAGCTGTTTTTT. Encoded protein: CASSRSTIPGELFF.

The chain employs TRBV29-1 and TRBJ1-2, with 8 nucleotides matching TRBD1. Losses at the gene ends were 6 bases for V and 8 bases for J; bases not matched to a gene: 8. The CDR3 runs 12 residues. The germline CDR1 and CDR2 sequences are SQVTM and ANQGSEA. Written as DNA, the CDR3 is TGCAGCGTCGGCCAGGGGGCGGGAGGCTACACCTTC. It codes for CSVGQGAGGYTF.

The V call is TRBV5-1, the J call TRBJ1-3; D ambiguous. The CDR3 consists of 14 residues. Trimming shortened V by 1 base and J by 1 base, and 6 bases separated the two germline ends. CDR1 is SGHRS, CDR2 YFSETQ, per germline. This chain's CDR3 is CASSLQESGNTIYF. The CDR3, as DNA: TGCGCCAGCAGCTTGCAGGAATCTGGAAACACCATATATTTT.

This clone was seen only a few times. This rearrangement joins TRBV5-6 to TRBJ2-7, with TRBD2 as a possible D gene (7 bases). Germline-derived CDR1 and CDR2 are SGHDT and YYEEEE. This CDR3 contains 16 residues. Trimming took off 4 bases at V and 5 bases at J, with 22 bases between the two ends. The CDR3 sequence is CASSPGGVAGFNEQYF. The DNA of the CDR3 is TGTGCCAGCAGCCCGGGGGGCGTGGCAGGGTTTAACGAGCAGTACTTC.

The chain joins TRBV30 to TRBJ2-2; TRBD1 matches 7 bases. Per germline, CDR1 GTSNPN and CDR2 SVGIG (reference sequence). The trim removed 4 bases at V and 3 bases at J, leaving 11 bases unmatched. This CDR3 spans 16 amino acids. CDR3 nucleotides: TGTGCCTGGAAGCCCAAGGGACAGACGTACACCGGGGAGCTGTTTTTT. It translates to CAWKPKGQTYTGELFF.

This sequence joins TRBV5-8 and TRBJ2-2, with D tentatively TRBD2 (6 bases). Trimming took off 2 bases at V and 4 bases at J, with 15 bases between the two ends. CDR1 SGHTS and CDR2 YDEGEE come from the germline V gene. CDR3 size: 16 residues. The CDR3 DNA reads TGTGCCAGCAGCTTTTTACTAGCACCGGGCACCGGGGAGCTGTTTTTT. Translating it yields CASSFLLAPGTGELFF.

The genes are TRBV13 and TRBJ1-1; D is unresolved. This CDR3 comprises 12 residues. Germline V lookup: CDR1 PRHDT, CDR2 FYEKMQ (reference sequence). Trimming cost V 3 bases and J 11 bases, with 13 bases left between them. The CDR3 sequence is CASSFRSGIAFF. Here the CDR3 DNA reads TGTGCCAGCAGCTTCAGGTCCGGGATTGCTTTCTTT. The variable domain in full, with the rest retrieved from reference TRBV13 and TRBJ1-1, is AAGVIQSPRHLIKEKRETATLKCYPIPRHDTVYWYQQGPGQDPQFLISFYEKMQSDKGSIPDRFSAQQFSDYHSELNMSSLELGDSALYFCASSFRSGIAFFGQGTRLTVV.

The chain links TRBV2 to TRBJ1-1; possibly TRBD1 for D (6 bases). The V end lost 6 bases, the J end lost 0 bases, and 11 bases lay between the germline ends. Germline V gene lookup returns CDR1 SNHLY and CDR2 FYNNEI. There are 14 residues in the CDR3. The CDR3: CASSRRGLNTEAFF. The CDR3 DNA is TGTGCCAGCAGCCGCAGGGGCTTGAACACTGAAGCTTTCTTT.

The V gene is TRBV29-1, the J gene TRBJ2-3; 10 positions match TRBD2. Trimming removed 4 bases from V and 5 bases from J; junction bases left unmatched: 6. The CDR3 is 14 residues long. The germline gives CDR1 SQVTM, CDR2 ANQGSEA. CDR3 sequence reads: CSVVSGGALDTQYF. The CDR3 DNA sequence: TGCAGCGTTGTGAGCGGGGGGGCTTTAGATACGCAGTATTTT.

On this clone itself: This specimen includes other DNA sequences encoding the same CDR3. The J gene is TRBJ2-3, the V gene TRBV6-4; TRBD2 aligns across 12 bases. This CDR3 spans 14 amino acids. CDR1 and CDR2 (germline): MRHNA, SNTAGT. Trimming cost V 4 bases and J 4 bases; bases outside gene matches: 0. The CDR3 here is CASSGTSGADTQYF. The CDR3 bases are TGTGCCAGCAGTGGGACTAGCGGGGCAGATACGCAGTATTTT.

In its sample, this clone was seen a few times. The CDR3 DNA sequence: TGTGCCAGCAGCGTCGACCAGAACACTGAAGCTTTCTTT. It encodes CASSVDQNTEAFF. The chain uses TRBV9 and TRBJ1-1, with no clear D. Trimming pared 2 bases from V and 1 base from J, leaving 6 bases between. The germline gives CDR1 SGDLS, CDR2 YYNGEE. The CDR3 runs to 13 residues.

V and J are TRBV28 and TRBJ1-6; D gene unclear. V was shortened by 7 bases and J by 9 bases, with 10 bases between the two germline ends. CDR3 length equals 12 residues. Germline loops: CDR1 MDHEN, CDR2 SYDVKM. The CDR3 reads CASNKVSSPLHF. CDR3 DNA sequence: TGTGCCAGCAATAAAGTCTCTTCACCCCTCCACTTT. The full variable domain, rest sourced from reference TRBV28 and TRBJ1-6, is DVKVTQSSRYLVKRTGEKVFLECVQDMDHENMFWYRQDPGLGLRLIYFSYDVKMKEKGDIPEGYSVSREKKERFSLILESASTNQTSMYLCASNKVSSPLHFGNGTRLTVT.

The CDR3: CASRSRGMNTEAFF. The CDR3 region has the DNA TGCGCCAGCAGAAGTAGGGGGATGAACACTGAAGCTTTCTTT. The rearrangement uses TRBV5-1 and TRBJ1-1; tentatively, D is TRBD1 (6 bases). CDR1 SGHRS and CDR2 YFSETQ come from the germline V gene. Deletions cut 5 bases from V and 0 bases from J, with 11 bases between. CDR3 length: 14 amino acids. The entire variable domain, with the rest obtained from reference TRBV5-1 and TRBJ1-1, is as follows: KAGVTQTPRYLIKTRGQQVTLSCSPISGHRSVSWYQQTPGQGLQFLFEYFSETQRNKGNFPGRFSGRQFSNSRSEMNVSTLELGDSALYLCASRSRGMNTEAFFGQGTRLTVV.

This chain uses TRBV15 with TRBJ2-5, with D tentatively TRBD1 (5 bases). From germline, CDR1 is LNHNV and CDR2 YYDKDF (reference sequence). This CDR3 has 14 residues. V lost 4 bases and J lost 2, with 11 bases in between. CDR3 protein: CATSITAGQETQYF. DNA of the CDR3: TGTGCCACCAGCATCACGGCAGGGCAAGAGACCCAGTACTTC. Based on the CDR3 plus reference TRBV15 and TRBJ2-5, the full variable domain is DAMVIQNPRYQVTQFGKPVTLSCSQTLNHNVMYWYQQKSSQAPKLLFHYYDKDFNNEADTPDNFQSRRPNTSFCFLDIRSPGLGDTAMYLCATSITAGQETQYFGPGTRLLVL.

This clone was seen once. The chain links TRBV30 to TRBJ1-2; the D is unclear. Germline assignment: CDR1 GTSNPN and CDR2 SVGIG (reference sequence). The CDR3 spans 13 residues. Trimming removed 1 base from V and 2 bases from J, with 8 bases in between. In DNA form, the CDR3 reads TGTGCCTGGAGTGCGAGTCTGAACTATGGCTACACCTTC. Amino acid sequence: CAWSASLNYGYTF.

CDR3 sequence: CASSTGLASTDTQYF. The CDR3, as DNA: TGTGCCAGCAGCACCGGACTAGCTAGCACAGATACGCAGTATTTT. V usage is TRBV5-6 and J usage is TRBJ2-3; 8 nucleotides align to TRBD2. The V gene's germline CDR1 is SGHDT and CDR2 YYEEEE. CDR3 length: 15 amino acids. V shed 4 bases and J 0 bases; nucleotides not matched to a gene: 4.

This clone turned up a few times. V is TRBV5-5 and J is TRBJ1-2; TRBD1 might be the D (6 bases). Germline assignment: CDR1 SGHKS and CDR2 YYEKEE (reference sequence). The CDR3 is made up of 13 amino acids. Trimming pared 2 bases from V and 4 bases from J, leaving 9 bases between. CDR3 coding DNA: TGTGCCAGCAGCTTAGGGGGGACCTATGGCTACACCTTC. The encoded protein is CASSLGGTYGYTF.

This chain connects TRBV4-2 to TRBJ2-2; a weak D match, TRBD2 (6 bases). Trimming removed 3 bases from V and 3 bases from J, with 11 bases in between. Germline CDR1 reads LGHNA; CDR2 reads YNFKEQ. The CDR3 is 15 residues long. CDR3 sequence: CASSQEGLYTGELFF. CDR3 sequence (DNA): TGTGCCAGCAGCCAGGAGGGACTTTACACCGGGGAGCTGTTTTTT.